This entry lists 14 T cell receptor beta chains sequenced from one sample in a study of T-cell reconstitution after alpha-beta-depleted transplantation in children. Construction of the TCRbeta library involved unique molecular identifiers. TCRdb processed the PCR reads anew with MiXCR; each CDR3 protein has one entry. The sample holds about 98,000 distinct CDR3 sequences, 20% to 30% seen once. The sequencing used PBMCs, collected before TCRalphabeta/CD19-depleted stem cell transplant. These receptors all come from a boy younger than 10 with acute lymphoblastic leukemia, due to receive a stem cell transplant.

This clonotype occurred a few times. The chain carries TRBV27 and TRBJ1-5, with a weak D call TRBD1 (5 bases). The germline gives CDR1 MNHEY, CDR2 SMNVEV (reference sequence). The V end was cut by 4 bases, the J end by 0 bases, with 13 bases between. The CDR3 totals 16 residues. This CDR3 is CASSSRQSNSNQPQHF. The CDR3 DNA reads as TGTGCCAGCAGTTCCCGACAGTCAAATAGCAATCAGCCCCAGCATTTT.

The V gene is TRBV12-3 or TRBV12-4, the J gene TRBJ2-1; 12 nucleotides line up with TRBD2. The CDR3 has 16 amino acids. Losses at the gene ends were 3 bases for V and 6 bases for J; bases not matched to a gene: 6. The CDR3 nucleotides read TGTGCCAGCAGTTTTTGGGGACTAGCGGGTCTCAATGAGCAGTTCTTC. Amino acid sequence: CASSFWGLAGLNEQFF.

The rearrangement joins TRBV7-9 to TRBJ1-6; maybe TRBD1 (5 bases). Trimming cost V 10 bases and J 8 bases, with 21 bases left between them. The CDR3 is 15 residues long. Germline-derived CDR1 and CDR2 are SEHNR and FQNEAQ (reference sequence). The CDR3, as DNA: TGTGCCAACAGTAGGCCCGGGACCATTGATTCACCCCTCCACTTT. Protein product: CANSRPGTIDSPLHF.

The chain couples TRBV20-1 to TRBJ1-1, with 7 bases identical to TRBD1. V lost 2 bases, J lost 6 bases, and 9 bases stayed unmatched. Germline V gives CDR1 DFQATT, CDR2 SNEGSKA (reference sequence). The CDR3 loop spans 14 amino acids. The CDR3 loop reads CSARNPGGSSEAFF. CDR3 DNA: TGCAGTGCTAGAAATCCAGGGGGTTCGTCTGAAGCTTTCTTT.

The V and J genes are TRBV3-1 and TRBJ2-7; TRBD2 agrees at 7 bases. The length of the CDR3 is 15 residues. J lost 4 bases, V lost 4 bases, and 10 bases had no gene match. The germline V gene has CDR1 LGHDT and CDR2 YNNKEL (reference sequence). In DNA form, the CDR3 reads TGTGCCAGCAGCCTCTTGTCCGGGAGGACTTACGAGCAGTACTTC. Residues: CASSLLSGRTYEQYF.

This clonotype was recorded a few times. The CDR3, as DNA: TGCGCCAGCAGCCAAGAACAGGGGGGAAATGAAAAACTGTTTTTT. It specifies CASSQEQGGNEKLFF. The chain links TRBV4-3 to TRBJ1-4; the match to TRBD1 covers 8 bases. With V trimmed by 0 bases and J by 5 bases, 2 bases remained unmatched. Germline V gene sequence: CDR1 LGHNA, CDR2 YSLEER. The CDR3 sequence is 15 residues long.

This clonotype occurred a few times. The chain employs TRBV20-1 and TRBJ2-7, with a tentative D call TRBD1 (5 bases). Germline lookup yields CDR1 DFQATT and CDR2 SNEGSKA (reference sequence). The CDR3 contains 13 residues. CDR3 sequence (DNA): TGCAGCTTTGGGGCACTTCATTCCTACGAGCAGTACTTC. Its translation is CSFGALHSYEQYF.

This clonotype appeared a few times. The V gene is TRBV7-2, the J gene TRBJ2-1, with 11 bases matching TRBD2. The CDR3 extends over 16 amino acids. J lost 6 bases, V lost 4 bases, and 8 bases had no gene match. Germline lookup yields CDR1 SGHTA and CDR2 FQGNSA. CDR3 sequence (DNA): TGTGCCAGCAGCTACTTAGCGGGAGGGCCGGGCAATGAGCAGTTCTTC. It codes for CASSYLAGGPGNEQFF.

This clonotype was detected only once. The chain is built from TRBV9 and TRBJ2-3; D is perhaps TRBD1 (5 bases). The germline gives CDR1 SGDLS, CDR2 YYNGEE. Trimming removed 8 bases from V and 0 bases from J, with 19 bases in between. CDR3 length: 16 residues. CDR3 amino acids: CASNLGAGSSTDTQYF. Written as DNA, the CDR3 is TGTGCCAGTAACCTAGGGGCAGGTTCTAGCACAGATACGCAGTATTTT.

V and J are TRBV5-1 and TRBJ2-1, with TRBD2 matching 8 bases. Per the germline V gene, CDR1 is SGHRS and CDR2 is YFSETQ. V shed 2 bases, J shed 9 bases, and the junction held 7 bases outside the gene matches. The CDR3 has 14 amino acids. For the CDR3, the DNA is TGCGCCAGCAGCTTAATGACTAGCGCGGTTGAGCAGTTCTTC. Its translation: CASSLMTSAVEQFF.

The CDR3 nucleotides read TGTGCCAGCAGTTTCGGGCTAGTCAAAGAGACCCAGTACTTC. Residues: CASSFGLVKETQYF. The chain joins TRBV12-3 or TRBV12-4 to TRBJ2-5; no firm D call. This CDR3 is built from 14 residues. V lost 3 bases to trimming and J lost 3 bases, with 11 bases between them.

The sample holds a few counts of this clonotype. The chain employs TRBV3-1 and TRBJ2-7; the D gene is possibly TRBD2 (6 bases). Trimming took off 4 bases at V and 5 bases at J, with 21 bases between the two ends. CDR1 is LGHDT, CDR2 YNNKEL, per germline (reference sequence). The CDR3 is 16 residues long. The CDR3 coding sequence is TGTGCCAGCAGCCTGAATCCGGGACGGGAGTTTCACGAGCAGTACTTC. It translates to CASSLNPGREFHEQYF.

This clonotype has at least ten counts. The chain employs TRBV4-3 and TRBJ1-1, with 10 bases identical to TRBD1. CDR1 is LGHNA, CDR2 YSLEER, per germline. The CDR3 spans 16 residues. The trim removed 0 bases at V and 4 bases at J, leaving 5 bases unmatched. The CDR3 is CASSQETGGGSTEAFF. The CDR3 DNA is TGCGCCAGCAGCCAAGAGACAGGGGGCGGAAGCACTGAAGCTTTCTTT.

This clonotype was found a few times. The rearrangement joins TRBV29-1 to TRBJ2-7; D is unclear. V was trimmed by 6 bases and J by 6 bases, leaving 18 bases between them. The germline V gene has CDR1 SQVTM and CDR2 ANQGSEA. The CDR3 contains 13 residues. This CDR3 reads CSVYGGLGLEQYF. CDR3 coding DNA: TGCAGCGTGTATGGTGGTCTTGGGCTCGAGCAGTACTTC.